Reported below is one T cell receptor beta chain. A far larger clone is only one base removed, so a read error is likely. TCR beta libraries were built with iRepertoire HTBI primers and Arm-PCR of CDR3 regions. Using its own MiXCR run on the multiplex PCR reads, TCRdb lists one record per CDR3 protein. There are 300,000 to 400,000 distinct CDR3 sequences in the sample; roughly 17% occur only once, and approximately 30% lies in the top ten. Time point meaning: newly diagnosed GD, antithyroid drugs for less than 3 months. Making the TCR library involved RNA that had been extracted from PBMCs. The sample comes from a study of regulatory T cells in long-lasting Graves disease. The CDR3 spans 13 residues. In germline, CDR1 is SGHTA, CDR2 FQGNSA. Trimming took off 5 bases at V and 0 bases at J, with 7 bases between the two ends. These records were also assigned to another study, of T cells in Graves' hyperthyroidism and ophthalmopathy. That publication notes: In patients aged 18 to 65, hyperthyroidism was newly diagnosed, with duration under 2 months. Diagnosing involved the use of clinical symptoms, serum thyroxine and TRAb, thyroid ultrasound and orbital computed tomography. HTBI primers were used for first-round RT-PCR of the TCR CDR3.

The chain is built from TRBV7-2 and TRBJ1-1; D not certain. Sequenced here: peripheral blood mononuclear cells (PBMCs), sampled at new diagnosis, from a patient treated with antithyroid drugs. This receptor was identified in a man aged 35-49 years with Graves disease. The CDR3 here is CASSTPVNTEAFF. The CDR3 DNA sequence: TGTGCCAGCAGCACGCCGGTGAACACTGAAGCTTTCTTT.